This T cell receptor beta chain was recorded in a study of Graves' ophthalmopathy and Graves' hyperthyroidism. Study-wide results and limits: Ophthalmopathy progression predictions by the model showed nearly 75% specificity and over 60% sensitivity. Most thyroid-expanded clonotypes exceeding 0.001 frequency were also found in blood.

CDR3 length: 14 amino acids. Trimming removed 4 bases at V and 1 base at J, with 11 bases between. Per germline, CDR1 MNHEY and CDR2 SMNVEV (reference sequence). As for this clonotype: The antigen remains undetermined.

TCR beta CDR3 regions were amplified from RNA transcripts. HTBI primers were employed in first-round RT-PCR, then a second-round multiplex PCR followed. TCRdb reanalysed the multiplex PCR reads using MiXCR and keeps one entry per CDR3 protein. Of some 410,000 distinct CDR3 sequences in the sample, around 21% were seen once. Sequenced input: peripheral blood. The genes are TRBV27 and TRBJ2-7; no definite D call. The receptor was derived from a woman aged 18-29 years with stable Graves' hyperthyroidism. The CDR3 DNA reads as TGTGCCAGCAGTTCGGCCTGGGGATCCTACGAGCAGTACTTC. The encoded protein is CASSSAWGSYEQYF.